Following are 17 T cell receptor beta chains from one sample sequenced in a study of persistence of HIV-infected CD4 T cells. This was the immunoSEQ version 4 assay in survey mode. The table came from immunoSEQ multiplex PCR; TCRdb's copy has only in-frame clones and leaves some out. The sample lists some 31,000 clones, 80% to 90% seen once, with around 0.86% in the top ten. Antigens of these TCRs are unknown. Lysates of CMV-infected fibroblasts at approximately 10 ug/mL stimulated these cells. Sorted nonresponding memory CD4+ T cells were CD40L-negative, CD69-negative, CD45RO-high. The starting material was CD4+ T cells sorted from PBMCs after roughly 20-hour stimulation, obtained from a patient who received antiretroviral therapy. These receptors originate from an adult man with HIV who was CMV-seropositive.

The rearrangement joins TRBV18 to TRBJ1-1; D is undetermined. Germline V gene sequence: CDR1 KGHSH, CDR2 LQKENI. Between the trimmed V and J ends, which lost 3 bases and 0 bases, there was a span of 14 bases. The CDR3 is 16 residues long. The CDR3 here is CASSPGRSPLNTEAFF. The DNA of the CDR3 is TGTGCCAGCTCACCCGGACGAAGCCCGCTGAACACTGAAGCTTTCTTT.

The chain recombines TRBV7-8 with TRBJ1-2, with D possibly TRBD1 on 6 matching bases. V was pared by 1 base and J by 5 bases, with 17 bases between. The CDR3 length is 16 residues. Germline V gives CDR1 SGHVS, CDR2 FQNEAQ. CDR3 amino acids: CASSLGGSRTAYGYTF. The CDR3 DNA is TGTGCCAGCAGCTTAGGGGGTAGTCGGACAGCTTATGGCTACACCTTC.

V and J are TRBV3-1 (or the pseudogene TRBV3-2) and TRBJ2-1; 9 nucleotides match TRBD2. V dropped 4 bases and J dropped 7; count of bases not matched to a gene: 11. Germline CDR1 LGHDT, CDR2 YNNKEL (reference sequence). CDR3 length: 16 amino acids. The CDR3 region has the DNA TGTGCCAGCAGCCCCCGTTTTGGTGCGGGGGGGAATGAGCAGTTCTTC. Translation: CASSPRFGAGGNEQFF.

The CDR3 DNA follows: TGTGCCAGCAGCTTAGGGACAGGGAATTCACCCCTCCACTTT. Protein product: CASSLGTGNSPLHF. This chain links TRBV7-6 with TRBJ1-6; 8 positions match TRBD1. J was trimmed by 7 bases and V by 1 base; bases with no gene match: 0. Germline CDR1 SGHVS, CDR2 FNYEAQ. This CDR3 is 14 amino acids long.

The V and J genes are TRBV5-5 and TRBJ1-2; D might be TRBD1 (6 bases). The germline V gene encodes CDR1 SGHKS and CDR2 YYEKEE (reference sequence). Trimming left V 4 bases short and J 2 bases short, with 12 bases between. The CDR3 runs to 14 residues. The CDR3 bases are TGTGCCAGCAGCAACGACGGACAGAACTATGGCTACACCTTC. The encoded protein is CASSNDGQNYGYTF.

This clone was seen just once. The rearrangement joins TRBV5-4 to TRBJ2-1, with TRBD1 identical over 10 bases. Germline V gene lookup returns CDR1 SGHNT and CDR2 YYREEE (reference sequence). After removal of 4 bases from V and 7 bases from J, the junction contained 2 bases not matched to a gene. This CDR3 comprises 13 residues. The CDR3 coding sequence is TGTGCCAGCAGCACGGACAGGGGGAATGAGCAGTTCTTC. This encodes CASSTDRGNEQFF.

CDR3 loop: CASLRGLAANTEAFF. The CDR3 coding sequence is TGTGCCAGCTTGCGGGGTTTGGCGGCGAACACTGAAGCTTTCTTT. The chain links TRBV7-8 to TRBJ1-1, with D unresolved. Germline values: CDR1 SGHVS, CDR2 FQNEAQ. The V end was cut by 8 bases, the J end by 1 base, with 17 bases between. The CDR3 loop spans 15 amino acids. The entire variable domain, with the rest obtained from reference TRBV7-8 and TRBJ1-1, is as follows: GAGVSQSPRYKVAKRGQDVALRCDPISGHVSLFWYQQALGQGPEFLTYFQNEAQLDKSGLPSDRFFAERPEGSVSTLKIQRTQQEDSAVYLCASLRGLAANTEAFFGQGTRLTVV.

V and J are TRBV19 and TRBJ2-4; 14 nucleotides agree with TRBD2. With V trimmed by 5 bases and J by 0 bases, 3 bases remained unmatched. Germline V gene lookup returns CDR1 LNHDA and CDR2 SQIVND (reference sequence). The CDR3 is 17 residues long. In DNA form, the CDR3 reads TGTGCCAGTAGTGGGACTAGCGGGGGACCAGCCAAAAACATTCAGTACTTC. This translates into CASSGTSGGPAKNIQYF.

The gene calls are TRBV9 and TRBJ1-2; D ambiguous. CDR1 is SGDLS and CDR2 is YYNGEE in the germline V gene. This CDR3 is 10 amino acids long. V was shortened by 3 bases and J by 4 bases, with 1 base between the two germline ends. The CDR3 sequence: CASSGYGYTF. DNA of the CDR3: TGTGCCAGCAGCGGCTATGGCTACACCTTC.

This sequence joins TRBV3-1 (or the pseudogene TRBV3-2) and TRBJ1-2; D unclear. V gave up 0 bases and J gave up 8 bases, with 13 bases separating them. Germline CDR1 is LGHDT and CDR2 is YNNKEL (reference sequence). The CDR3 totals 14 residues. The CDR3 nucleotides read TGTGCCAGCAGCCAAGACAGGATAAACCGCGGCTACACCTTC. This gives the protein CASSQDRINRGYTF.

The chain is built from TRBV28 and TRBJ1-6, with D possibly matching TRBD1 (5 bases). V was clipped by 6 bases and J by 8 bases, with 14 bases between them. The CDR3 covers 14 residues. CDR1 is MDHEN and CDR2 is SYDVKM in the germline V gene. The CDR3 loop is CASSVDSRDSPLHF. CDR3 DNA sequence: TGTGCCAGCAGCGTTGACAGCAGGGATTCACCCCTCCACTTT.

The rearrangement links TRBV9 to TRBJ1-6; maybe TRBD1 (5 bases). The germline CDR1 and CDR2 sequences are SGDLS and YYNGEE. The CDR3 totals 14 residues. Trimming stripped 2 bases from V and 9 bases from J, with 12 bases between. CDR3 residues: CASSVLTGGSPLHF. CDR3 nucleotides: TGTGCCAGCAGCGTTCTCACGGGGGGTTCACCCCTCCACTTT.

The chain joins TRBV7-9 to TRBJ2-2; 9 bases map to TRBD2. The CDR3 loop spans 15 amino acids. From germline, CDR1 is SEHNR and CDR2 FQNEAQ (reference sequence). The junction had 1 base not matched to a gene; V was cut back by 4 bases and J by 1 base. CDR3 sequence: CASSWTSENTGELFF. CDR3 coding DNA: TGTGCCAGCAGCTGGACTAGCGAGAACACCGGGGAGCTGTTTTTT.

The chain links TRBV5-6 to TRBJ2-3, with D possibly called TRBD1 or TRBD2 (5 bases each). The germline CDR1 and CDR2 sequences are SGHDT and YYEEEE. Trimming left V 2 bases short and J 0 bases short, with 10 bases between. This CDR3 contains 15 residues. The DNA of the CDR3 is TGTGCCAGCAGCTTAAGGGACGGAAGCACAGATACGCAGTATTTT. Translation: CASSLRDGSTDTQYF.

The rearrangement links TRBV6-6 to TRBJ2-7, with D possibly TRBD2 on 5 matching bases. Germline V lookup: CDR1 MNHNY, CDR2 SVGAGI (reference sequence). The V end was cut by 8 bases, the J end by 0 bases, with 11 bases between. The CDR3 loop spans 13 amino acids. The DNA of the CDR3 is TGTGCCAGCGGCGCCGGGAACTCCTACGAGCAGTACTTC. Translating it yields CASGAGNSYEQYF.

The gene calls are TRBV5-4 and TRBJ1-6; 9 bases are shared with TRBD1. V shed 4 bases, J shed 7 bases, and the junction held 6 bases outside the gene matches. There are 15 residues in the CDR3. CDR1 is SGHNT and CDR2 is YYREEE in the germline V gene (reference sequence). CDR3 loop: CASSNFGQGNSPLHF. CDR3 nucleotide sequence: TGTGCCAGCAGCAATTTCGGACAGGGGAATTCACCCCTCCACTTT.

The chain carries TRBV19 and TRBJ1-2; the D gene is possibly TRBD1 (6 bases). Germline V lookup: CDR1 LNHDA, CDR2 SQIVND (reference sequence). Trimming left V 10 bases short and J 0 bases short, with 18 bases between. CDR3 size: 15 residues. The CDR3 is CATEGRGASNYGYTF. CDR3 in DNA: TGTGCCACTGAGGGCAGGGGAGCCTCTAACTATGGCTACACCTTC.